Sequencing of this T cell receptor (beta chain) was carried out in a study of T cells in Graves' hyperthyroidism and ophthalmopathy. Study in general: Any treatment followed the collection of peripheral blood at initial diagnosis.

This clonotype was recorded at least ten times. What it binds is not known. RNA transcripts gave rise to amplified TCR beta CDR3 regions. The study used the HTBI primer set for a first-round RT-PCR of the TCR CDR3. TCRdb analysed the multiplex PCR reads with MiXCR anew, one entry per CDR3 protein. The sample has about 300,000 distinct CDR3 sequences, less than 20% seen once. A NOSPECS grade of at least 4, a Clinical Activity Score of at least 3 and duration under 3 months were recorded in ophthalmopathy patients. Reasons for excluding patients were uncontrolled infection, other autoimmune disease, pregnancy or lactation. Study-level findings and limits: Most expanded thyroid clonotypes above 0.001 also appeared in blood.

The sequence was obtained from a man aged 45-65 years with Graves' ophthalmopathy. The sequenced material came from blood.

Here the CDR3 reads CSATGRLGGADTQYF. The CDR3 region has the DNA TGCAGTGCTACGGGACGCCTGGGGGGAGCAGATACGCAGTATTTT. The chain joins TRBV20-1 to TRBJ2-3; D may be TRBD2 (6 bases). This CDR3 has 15 amino acids. Germline V lookup: CDR1 DFQATT, CDR2 SNEGSKA (reference sequence). Trimming took off 4 bases at V and 4 bases at J, with 18 bases between the two ends.